This TCR beta chain appears in the sequencing data of a study of cytomegalovirus exposure and HLA in healthy donors (TCRdb year 2017). Turning to the overall study: In an earlier analysis of some 550 of the donors, around 290 Gb of sequence data and just under 120 million unique TCR beta sequences from roughly 180 million T cells were reported. Rather than drawing on any new phenotypic data, the later analysis identified candidate immune exposures from TCR beta sequences and the way those sequences occurred across donors. Donor age, sex, ethnicity and CMV serostatus were collected together with the repertoire data. In a later genetic analysis, genome-wide SNP genotypes for about 65% of the roughly 670 donors were used, and that subset was treated as a discovery cohort. Roughly 5 DR-DQ haplotypes were handled as single units for association and clustering, since linkage in the cohort was strong. The study aimed to test whether cataloging public T cell receptors could reveal signatures of past pathogen exposure. The study profiled the T cell repertoires of more than 500 subjects by immunosequencing and related them to cytomegalovirus serostatus. In an earlier analysis of roughly 540 of the donors, high-throughput TCR beta sequencing was used to judge whether each TCR beta V gene segment behaved as functional or pseudogenic. Across approximately 400 genotyped donors of the cohort, an average of about 240,000 unique TCR beta nucleotide sequences per donor were sequenced, and 15% to 20% of those sequences were non-productive. Of the roughly 410 genotyped donors, 80% to 90% were placed in the genetic ancestry cluster associated with self-reported Caucasian donors. About 330 gigabases of sequencing data and roughly 80 million unique TCR sequences made up an early release that covered about 640 HLA-typed donors. The number of donors typed differed by locus, with about 629-630 for A, B, C, DRB1 and DQB1, more than 500 for DQA1, some 570 for DPA1, and roughly 450 for DPB1. A later analysis re-examined previously published TCR beta repertoires from around 670 donors and added high-resolution HLA genotyping to investigate patterns of TCR occurrence. To predict cytomegalovirus infection status, the study brought together high-throughput TCR immunosequencing, statistical association of individual TCRs with disease status, and machine learning. Class I and class II HLA loci were covered by the typing at four-digit resolution. All discovery cohort repertoires had been generated using a single sequencing platform. Besides the first cohort of 500 to 700 subjects, a separate validation cohort made up of roughly 120 different subjects was used. Overall study results and their limits: When HLA alleles, especially DR and DQ, strongly co-occurred, TCR associations were difficult to assign to individual alleles. Linkage disequilibrium might explain the correlated functional status among segregating V segments, but an unknown experimental factor could not be excluded. An association between a missense DCLRE1C variant and V-gene and J-gene trimming of TCR beta chains was found in a later genetic analysis and replicated in an independent cohort. The sequencing pipeline was judged likely to have produced a cluster of highly shared sequence variants as a technical artifact. A further reported finding was that TCR beta sequences accurately predicted the HLA-A and HLA-B alleles for most subjects in the first cohort. In a later analysis, the rate of TCR association differed among HLA loci, with DRB1 alleles having the most associated TCRs and HLA-C alleles having the fewest. In an earlier analysis of more than 450 of the donors, most TCR beta V segments were observed in productive rearrangements about 87% or about 30% of the time, broadly matching IMGT annotations. According to a later genetic analysis, donors in an Asian-associated ancestry cluster had fewer N-insertions in productive TCRs than the approximately 650-donor mean. A later analysis found that HLA-associated TCR beta chains were more clonally expanded and had lower generation probabilities than equally common non-associated chains. At a false discovery rate of 0.05, a later analysis linked roughly 17,000 TCR beta sequences to specific HLA alleles. Most TCR sequences were seen in very few donors, while some public TCRs were found in many individuals. A later analysis found that most CMV-associated TCR beta chains appeared HLA-restricted, with HLA associations seemingly driven largely by CMV exposure. Only TCR beta chains were sequenced in this cohort, and the absence of alpha or paired-chain data limited detectable features. In vitro tests confirmed that a few of the cytomegalovirus-associated TCR beta chains recognize cytomegalovirus antigens. The classifier was reported to diagnose cytomegalovirus status with high specificity and sensitivity in both the original cohort and the validation cohort. For the cohort, immune exposure information was limited to CMV serostatus. According to the authors, the approach could potentially be generalized to other disease states and immunological phenotypes. The presence/absence analyses assumed that sequencing depth was roughly uniform across donors, and that assumption may not be true. The 87-base-pair reads could not distinguish some IMGT-functional V segments, including TRBV6-2 and TRBV6-3, so those segments were excluded. Because HLA typing was missing for some donors at each locus, association tests included only the typed subset. The study gave a list of around 170 TCR beta chains associated with cytomegalovirus. A later analysis reported that several top co-occurrence clusters appeared linked to parvovirus B19, influenza, CMV and Epstein-Barr virus. Because counts were too low, around 18 rarely observed V segments, including chromosome 9 orphons, were left out of the earlier analysis of 587 of the donors.

The method behind the library was the immunoSEQ multiplex PCR assay. The multiplex PCR relied on a mix of 60 forward primers for TCR Vbeta segments and 13 reverse primers for TCR Jbeta segments. The CDR3 region of rearranged TCR beta genes was amplified from genomic DNA by a multiplex PCR assay. Amplified TCR beta libraries were sequenced as 87-base-pair reads on the Illumina HiSeq System. Under the source paper's analysis protocol: Across the 670 or so repertoires, a later analysis counted around 80 million unique TCR beta chains, about 10 million of which were shared by at least two donors. A nearest-neighbor algorithm error-corrected the raw reads and collapsed the reads into unique sequences, merging closely related sequences to remove PCR and sequencing errors. To assign V, D and J gene segments, CDR3 sequences were aligned to IMGT reference sequences. For a sequence to be retained, at least a six-nucleotide match to both a V gene segment and a J gene segment was required. Rearrangements were classified as productive when the CDR3 lacked stop codons and remained in frame with V and J, and all other rearrangements were classified as non-productive. CDR3 was defined by IMGT convention, running from the second conserved V-encoded cysteine to the conserved J-encoded phenylalanine. In an earlier analysis of approximately 500 of the donors, sequences lacking an unambiguous match to a single V gene segment were excluded. In an earlier analysis of 450 to 750 of the donors, a V segment was called functional when productive rearrangements were above 56.7%, and segregating when the standard deviation between donors exceeded 5%. A statistical classification framework was developed to diagnose cytomegalovirus status using the catalog of TCR beta chain sequences. A later analysis assigned V and J genes by comparing TCR nucleotide sequences with IMGT/GENE-DB human TR gene sequences. In a later analysis, CDR3 sequences and most-parsimonious VDJ recombination scenarios were assigned using the TCRdist pipeline. A later analysis defined each TCR beta chain by its CDR3 amino acid sequence plus V-gene family, and excluded reads lacking a unique V-gene family. As a way to deal with suspected cross-contamination and a sequencing artifact, a later analysis dropped approximately 590 nucleotide sequences that were highly shared and had low generation probability. In a later analysis, a clonal expansion index for each public chain was calculated from normalized within-repertoire ranks of inferred template counts. Generation probabilities in a later analysis came from a VDJ recombination model fitted to out-of-frame rearrangements, and those results were checked against IGoR. In a later analysis, hypergeometric tests were used to score TCR-TCR, TCR-HLA and TCR-CMV co-occurrence, with a repertoire-size bias correction applied to TCR pairs. A later analysis estimated false discovery rates by permuting HLA or CMV assignments 20 times. In a later analysis, co-occurring TCRs were grouped with DBSCAN, and TCRdist sequence similarity was added when clustering was performed within HLA-allele-positive subsets. Co-occurrence clustering excluded repertoires with fewer than 30,000 or more than 120,000 public chains, plus five with anomalous nucleotide sharing. In TCRdb, the immuneACCESS table is reduced to in-frame sequences with V and J assigned. These tables do not hold every clone; where another copy was compared, an unresolved V gene accounts for under half, and the others remain unexplained. V, J and clone size derive from that table, while D and trimming were established from the DNA sequence. The sample table holds some 120,000 clones, of which over 65% were seen once. The ten most abundant clones make up 5.5% to 8% of the sample.

In total, fewer than 750 healthy bone marrow donors made up the cohort. All cohort members were sampled while nominally healthy, although unrecorded immune exposures were likely present. The donor was CMV seronegative and was included in the group of 352 seronegative cohort members. A peripheral blood sample was collected from each donor, and TCR beta sequencing was performed on peripheral blood mononuclear cells. The Qiagen DNeasy Blood Extraction Kit was used to extract genomic DNA from the blood cell samples. This clone occurred a few times. The antigen this receptor binds is unknown. Base qualities are missing; no much larger clone stands one base away. The junction shows trimming of 0 bases on V and 1 base on J, plus 10 bases between the germline ends. For CDR1 and CDR2, the germline V gene (reference sequence) lists SGHKS and YYEKEE. The CDR3 contains 15 residues, cysteine and phenylalanine counted. Only the CDR3 part of the read is kept: 45 bases, read in frame from the first base.

The receptor was derived from a woman aged 40 to 50 in good health and CMV-seronegative. Rearrangement joined TRBV5-5 to TRBJ1-1; no D gene call is confident. The sequencing input was PBMCs. The DNA reads as follows: TGTGCCAGCAGCTTGGGGCCTCGGGAGAACACTGAAGCTTTCTTT. This translates into CASSLGPRENTEAFF.